Reported below is one T cell receptor (beta chain). The V and J ends lost 4 bases and 4 bases, in that order; junction bases with no gene match: 4. Germline lookup yields CDR1 SNHLY and CDR2 FYNNEI. The CDR3 loop spans 14 amino acids. The data belong to a study of blood T cell repertoires in COVID-19. Across the whole study: From the United States, Italy and Spain came samples of acute and convalescent COVID-19.

The method was immunoSEQ multiplex PCR; TCRdb's version includes in-frame clones alone and lacks a portion of them. The table has about 290,000 clones, about nine tenths seen once. Material for sequencing was peripheral blood. This rearrangement joins TRBV2 to TRBJ1-5; 7 nucleotides line up with TRBD1. The sequence came from a woman aged 25 to 39 with COVID-19, enrolled during active disease. CDR3 bases: TGTGCCAGCAGTGGACAGGGAAGGAATCAGCCCCAGCATTTT. This sequence encodes CASSGQGRNQPQHF. The full variable domain, rest sourced from reference TRBV2 and TRBJ1-5, is EPEVTQTPSHQVTQMGQEVILRCVPISNHLYFYWYRQILGQKVEFLVSFYNNEISEKSEIFDDQFSVERPDGSNFTLKIRSTKLEDSAMYFCASSGQGRNQPQHFGDGTRLSIL.